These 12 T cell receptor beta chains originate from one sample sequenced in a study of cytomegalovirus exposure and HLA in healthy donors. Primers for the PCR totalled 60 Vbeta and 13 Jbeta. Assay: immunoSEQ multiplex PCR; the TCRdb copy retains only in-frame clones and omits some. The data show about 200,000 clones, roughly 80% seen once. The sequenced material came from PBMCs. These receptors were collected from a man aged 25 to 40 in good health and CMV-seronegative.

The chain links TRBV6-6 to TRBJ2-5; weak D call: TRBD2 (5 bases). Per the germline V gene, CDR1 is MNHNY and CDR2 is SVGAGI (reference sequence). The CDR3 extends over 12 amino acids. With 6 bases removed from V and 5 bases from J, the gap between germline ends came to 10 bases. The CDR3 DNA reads TGTGCCAGCAGGGCTAGCTCGGAGACCCAGTACTTC. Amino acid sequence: CASRASSETQYF.

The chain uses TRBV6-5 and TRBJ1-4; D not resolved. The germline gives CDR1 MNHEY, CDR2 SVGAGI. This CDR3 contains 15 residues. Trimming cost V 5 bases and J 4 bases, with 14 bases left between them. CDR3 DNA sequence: TGTGCCAGCAGTGTTCTATCTTACAGTAATGAAAAACTGTTTTTT. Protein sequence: CASSVLSYSNEKLFF.

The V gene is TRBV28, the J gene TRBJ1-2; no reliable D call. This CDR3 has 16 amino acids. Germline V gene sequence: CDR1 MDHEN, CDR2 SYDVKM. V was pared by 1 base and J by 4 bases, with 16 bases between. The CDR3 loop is CASSLSPRTVLYGYTF. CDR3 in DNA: TGTGCCAGCAGTTTATCGCCCCGAACAGTTCTCTATGGCTACACCTTC.

The CDR3 DNA sequence: TGTGCCAGCAGCTTAGAGTCCAGGACCGGGGAGCTGTTTTTT. This translates into CASSLESRTGELFF. V and J are TRBV7-6 and TRBJ2-2; D gene ambiguous. Trimming cost V 1 base and J 5 bases, with 8 bases left between them. Germline V CDR1 and CDR2: SGHVS, FNYEAQ. The CDR3 loop spans 14 amino acids.

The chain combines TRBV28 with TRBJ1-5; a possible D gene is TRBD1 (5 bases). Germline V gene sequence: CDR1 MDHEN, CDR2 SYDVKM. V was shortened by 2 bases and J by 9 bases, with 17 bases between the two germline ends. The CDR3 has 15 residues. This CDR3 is CASSLRTGTLGPQHF. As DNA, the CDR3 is TGTGCCAGCAGTTTACGTACAGGCACCCTGGGGCCCCAGCATTTT.

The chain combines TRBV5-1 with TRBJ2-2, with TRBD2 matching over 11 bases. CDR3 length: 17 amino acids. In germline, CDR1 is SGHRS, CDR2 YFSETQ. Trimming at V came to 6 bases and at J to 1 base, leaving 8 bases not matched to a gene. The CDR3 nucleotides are TGCGCCAGCACCTTCACTAGCGGGGGCCTGAACACCGGGGAGCTGTTTTTT. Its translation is CASTFTSGGLNTGELFF.

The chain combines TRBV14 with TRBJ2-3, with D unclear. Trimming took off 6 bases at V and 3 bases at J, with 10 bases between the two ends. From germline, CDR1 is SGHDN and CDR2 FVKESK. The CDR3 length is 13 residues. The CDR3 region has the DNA TGTGCCAGCAGTACCGACTTTACAGATACGCAGTATTTT. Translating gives CASSTDFTDTQYF. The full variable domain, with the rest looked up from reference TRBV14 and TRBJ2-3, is EAGVTQFPSHSVIEKGQTVTLRCDPISGHDNLYWYRRVMGKEIKFLLHFVKESKQDESGMPNNRFLAERTGGTYSTLKVQPAELEDSGVYFCASSTDFTDTQYFGPGTRLTVL.

CDR3 bases: TGCGCCAGCAGCTTGGGACAGGGGGCTCATGGCTACACCTTC. Translating it yields CASSLGQGAHGYTF. The chain recombines TRBV5-1 with TRBJ1-2; TRBD1 aligns across 10 bases. V trimming: 0 bases; J trimming: 6 bases; junction bases outside the gene matches: 2. From germline, CDR1 is SGHRS and CDR2 YFSETQ. This CDR3 is 14 amino acids long.

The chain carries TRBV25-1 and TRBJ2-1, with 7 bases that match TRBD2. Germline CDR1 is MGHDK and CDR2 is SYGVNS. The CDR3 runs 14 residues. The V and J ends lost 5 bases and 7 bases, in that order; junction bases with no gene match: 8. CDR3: CASSQPWGGNEQFF. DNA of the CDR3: TGTGCCAGCAGTCAACCATGGGGGGGAAATGAGCAGTTCTTC.

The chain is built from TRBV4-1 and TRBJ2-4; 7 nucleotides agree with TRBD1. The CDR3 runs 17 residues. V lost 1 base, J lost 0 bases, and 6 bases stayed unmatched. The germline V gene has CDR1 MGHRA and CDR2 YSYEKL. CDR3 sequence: CASSQVQGTLAKNIQYF. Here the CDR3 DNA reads TGCGCCAGCAGCCAAGTACAGGGGACCTTAGCCAAAAACATTCAGTACTTC.

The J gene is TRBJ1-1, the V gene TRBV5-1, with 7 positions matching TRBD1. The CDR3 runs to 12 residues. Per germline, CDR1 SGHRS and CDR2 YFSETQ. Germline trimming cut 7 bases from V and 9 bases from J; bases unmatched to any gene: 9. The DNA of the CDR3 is TGCGCCAGCTTTTCTAACAGGGGAAAAGCTTTCTTT. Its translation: CASFSNRGKAFF.

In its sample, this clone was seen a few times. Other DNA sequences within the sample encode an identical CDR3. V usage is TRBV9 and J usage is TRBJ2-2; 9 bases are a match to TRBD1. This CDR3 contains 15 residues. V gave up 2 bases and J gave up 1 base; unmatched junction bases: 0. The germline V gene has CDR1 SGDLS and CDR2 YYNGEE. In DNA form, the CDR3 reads TGTGCCAGCAGCGTGGGACAGGGGAACACCGGGGAGCTGTTTTTT. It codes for CASSVGQGNTGELFF.